The 3 T cell receptor beta chains in this list originate from one sample, sequenced in a study of identical twins. TCRdb re-called the 5' RACE reads through MiXCR, storing one row per CDR3 protein. There are about 280,000 distinct CDR3 sequences in the sample; about 8.9% occur only once, and roughly 2% lies in the top ten. This sample was shared with a second study, whose subject was yellow fever vaccine responses in identical twins.

Sequencing was performed on memory (CD45RO+) T cells sorted from blood. These receptors all come from a woman under 30 in good health.

In this sample, this clonotype turned up many times. The chain carries TRBV7-3 and TRBJ2-1; the match to TRBD2 covers 8 bases. V lost 1 base and J lost 1; bases outside the gene matches: 9. Germline values: CDR1 SGHTA, CDR2 FQGTGA. This CDR3 spans 18 amino acids. The CDR3, as DNA: TGTGCCAGCAGCTTAAAAGAGAAAAGCGGGAGATCCTACAATGAGCAGTTCTTC. It translates to CASSLKEKSGRSYNEQFF.

This chain uses TRBV7-2 with TRBJ2-1; possibly TRBD2 for D (6 bases). The CDR3 is 14 residues long. Germline V gene lookup returns CDR1 SGHTA and CDR2 FQGNSA. V was clipped by 6 bases and J by 5 bases, with 14 bases between them. The CDR3 nucleotides read TGTGCCAGCAGTTATTATGGGAGGAACAATGAGCAGTTCTTC. It codes for CASSYYGRNNEQFF.

The sample holds a few counts of this clonotype. The rearrangement links TRBV2 to TRBJ2-5; 10 bases are a match to TRBD1. V shed 7 bases and J 5 bases; nucleotides not matched to a gene: 7. Germline V CDR1 and CDR2: SNHLY, FYNNEI. CDR3 length equals 14 residues. For the CDR3, the DNA is TGTGCCAGCACCCTGACAGGGGGCCGGGAGACCCAGTACTTC. Its protein product is CASTLTGGRETQYF.